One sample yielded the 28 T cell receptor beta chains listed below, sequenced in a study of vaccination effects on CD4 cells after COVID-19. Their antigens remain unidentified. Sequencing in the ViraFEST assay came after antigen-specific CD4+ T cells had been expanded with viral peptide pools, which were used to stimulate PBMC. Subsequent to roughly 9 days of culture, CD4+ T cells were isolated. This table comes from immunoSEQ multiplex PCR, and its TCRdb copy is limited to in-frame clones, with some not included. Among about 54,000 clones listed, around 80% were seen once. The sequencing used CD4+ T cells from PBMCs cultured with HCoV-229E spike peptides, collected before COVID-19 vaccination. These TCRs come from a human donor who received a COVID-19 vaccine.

The CDR3 DNA reads as TGTGCCAGTAGTACAGGGGGCTGGGACACTGAAGCTTTCTTT. It translates to CASSTGGWDTEAFF. This chain uses TRBV19 with TRBJ1-1, with 8 nucleotides matching TRBD1. This CDR3 is built from 14 residues. Trimming at V came to 4 bases and at J to 3 bases, leaving 4 bases not matched to a gene. The germline CDR1 and CDR2 sequences are LNHDA and SQIVND (reference sequence).

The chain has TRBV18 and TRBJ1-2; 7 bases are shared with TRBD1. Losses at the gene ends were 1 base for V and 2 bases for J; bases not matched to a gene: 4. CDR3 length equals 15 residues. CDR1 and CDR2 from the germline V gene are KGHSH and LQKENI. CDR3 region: CASSPQGAGNYGYTF. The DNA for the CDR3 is TGTGCCAGCTCACCACAGGGGGCCGGGAACTATGGCTACACCTTC.

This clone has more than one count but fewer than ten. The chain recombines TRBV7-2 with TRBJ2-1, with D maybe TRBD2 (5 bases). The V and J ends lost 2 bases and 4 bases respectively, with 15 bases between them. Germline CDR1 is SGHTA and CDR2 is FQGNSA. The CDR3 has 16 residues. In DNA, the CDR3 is TGTGCCAGCAGCTTAAATGGAGGACTCCCGTACAATGAGCAGTTCTTC. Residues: CASSLNGGLPYNEQFF.

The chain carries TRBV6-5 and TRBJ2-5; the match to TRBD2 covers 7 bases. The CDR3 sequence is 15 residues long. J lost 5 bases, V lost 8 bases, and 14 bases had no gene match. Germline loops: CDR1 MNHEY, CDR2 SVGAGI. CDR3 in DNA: TGTGCCAGCGATAGGGGAGGGACCCCGGGGGAGACCCAGTACTTC. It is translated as CASDRGGTPGETQYF.

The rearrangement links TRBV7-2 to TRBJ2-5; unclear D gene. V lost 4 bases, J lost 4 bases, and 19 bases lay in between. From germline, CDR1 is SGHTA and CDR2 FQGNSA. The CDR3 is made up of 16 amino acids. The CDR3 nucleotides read TGTGCCAGCAGCTCAAGCGTCTCCCGGCGAATAGAGACCCAGTACTTC. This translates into CASSSSVSRRIETQYF.

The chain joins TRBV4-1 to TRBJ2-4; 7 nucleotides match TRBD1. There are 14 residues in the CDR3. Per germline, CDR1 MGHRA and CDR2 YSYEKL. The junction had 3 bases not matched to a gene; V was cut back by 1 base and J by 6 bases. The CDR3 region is CASSQGQGLNIQYF. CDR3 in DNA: TGCGCCAGCAGCCAAGGACAGGGCTTAAACATTCAGTACTTC.

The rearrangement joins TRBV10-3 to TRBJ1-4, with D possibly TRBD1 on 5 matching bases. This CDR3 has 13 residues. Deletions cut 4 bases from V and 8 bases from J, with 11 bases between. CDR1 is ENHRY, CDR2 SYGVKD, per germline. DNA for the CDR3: TGTGCCATCAGTGCCAGGGAGGGCGAAAAACTGTTTTTT. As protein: CAISAREGEKLFF.

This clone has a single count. The CDR3 bases are TGCGCCAGCAGCTTGATACAGACCTCTGGGGCCAACGTCCTGACTTTC. It codes for CASSLIQTSGANVLTF. This chain uses TRBV5-1 with TRBJ2-6; D gene ambiguous. CDR1 is SGHRS and CDR2 is YFSETQ in the germline V gene. The CDR3 contains 16 residues. Trimming pared 1 base from V and 0 bases from J, leaving 8 bases between. The variable domain in full, completed from reference TRBV5-1 and TRBJ2-6, reads KAGVTQTPRYLIKTRGQQVTLSCSPISGHRSVSWYQQTPGQGLQFLFEYFSETQRNKGNFPGRFSGRQFSNSRSEMNVSTLELGDSALYLCASSLIQTSGANVLTFGAGSRLTVL.

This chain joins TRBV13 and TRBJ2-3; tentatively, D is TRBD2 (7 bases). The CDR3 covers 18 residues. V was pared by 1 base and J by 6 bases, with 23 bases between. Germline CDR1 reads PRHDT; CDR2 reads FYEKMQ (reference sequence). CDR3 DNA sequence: TGTGCCAGCAGCTTAGATCTTTTGGGGGGGCCGAAGTGTGATACGCAGTATTTT. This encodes CASSLDLLGGPKCDTQYF.

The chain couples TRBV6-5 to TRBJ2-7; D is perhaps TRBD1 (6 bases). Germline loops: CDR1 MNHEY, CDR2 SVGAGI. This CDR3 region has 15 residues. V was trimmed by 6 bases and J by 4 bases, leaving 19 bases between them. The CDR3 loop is CASSRTGTFSYEQYV. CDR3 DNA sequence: TGTGCCAGCAGCCGAACCGGGACATTTTCATACGAGCAGTACGTC.

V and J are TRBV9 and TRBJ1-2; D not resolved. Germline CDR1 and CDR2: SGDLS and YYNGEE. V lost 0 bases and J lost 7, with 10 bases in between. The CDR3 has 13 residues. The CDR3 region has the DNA TGTGCCAGCAGCGTAGGGTTGGGATCTGGCTACACCTTC. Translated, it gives CASSVGLGSGYTF.

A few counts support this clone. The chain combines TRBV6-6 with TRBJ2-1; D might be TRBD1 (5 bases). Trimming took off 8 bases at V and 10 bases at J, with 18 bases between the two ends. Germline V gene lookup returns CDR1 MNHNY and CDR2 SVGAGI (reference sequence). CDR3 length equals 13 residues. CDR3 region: CASRPGQGSEQFF. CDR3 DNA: TGTGCCAGCCGCCCAGGCCAGGGATCGGAGCAGTTCTTC.

The CDR3 DNA reads as TGTGCCAGCAGAGAGCATAGTAGGGACGTC. It encodes CASREHSRDV. The chain is built from TRBV6-5 and TRBJ2-7; D unresolved. The CDR3 totals 10 residues. Germline CDR1 is MNHEY and CDR2 is SVGAGI.

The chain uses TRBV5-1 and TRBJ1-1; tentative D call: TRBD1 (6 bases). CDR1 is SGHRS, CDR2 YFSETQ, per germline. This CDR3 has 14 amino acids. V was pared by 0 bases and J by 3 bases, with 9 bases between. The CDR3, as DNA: TGCGCCAGCAGCTTGGGGGAGGGGGACACTGAAGCTTTCTTT. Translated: CASSLGEGDTEAFF.

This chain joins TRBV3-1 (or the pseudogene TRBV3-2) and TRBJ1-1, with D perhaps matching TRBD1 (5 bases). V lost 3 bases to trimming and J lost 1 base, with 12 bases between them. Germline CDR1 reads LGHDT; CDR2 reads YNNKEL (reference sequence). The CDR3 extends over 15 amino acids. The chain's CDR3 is CASSQGLLQNTEAFF. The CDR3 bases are TGTGCCAGCAGCCAGGGACTGCTCCAGAACACTGAAGCTTTCTTT.

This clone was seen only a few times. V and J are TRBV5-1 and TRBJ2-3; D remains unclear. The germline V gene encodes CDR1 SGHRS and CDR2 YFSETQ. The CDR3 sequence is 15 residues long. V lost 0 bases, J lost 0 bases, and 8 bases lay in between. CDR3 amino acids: CASSLATTSTDTQYF. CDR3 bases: TGCGCCAGCAGCTTGGCCACTACTAGCACAGATACGCAGTATTTT.

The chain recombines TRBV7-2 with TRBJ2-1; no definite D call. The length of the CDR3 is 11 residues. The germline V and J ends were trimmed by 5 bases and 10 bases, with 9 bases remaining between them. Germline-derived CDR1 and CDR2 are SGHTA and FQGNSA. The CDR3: CASSTNQEQFF. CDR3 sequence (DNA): TGTGCCAGCAGCACAAACCAGGAGCAGTTCTTC.

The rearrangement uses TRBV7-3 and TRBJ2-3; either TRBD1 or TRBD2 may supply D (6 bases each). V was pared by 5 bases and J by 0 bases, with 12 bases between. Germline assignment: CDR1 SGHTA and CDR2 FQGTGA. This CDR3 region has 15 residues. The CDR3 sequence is CASSLGGLSTDTQYF. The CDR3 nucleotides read TGTGCCAGCAGCCTGGGGGGCTTGAGCACAGATACGCAGTATTTT.

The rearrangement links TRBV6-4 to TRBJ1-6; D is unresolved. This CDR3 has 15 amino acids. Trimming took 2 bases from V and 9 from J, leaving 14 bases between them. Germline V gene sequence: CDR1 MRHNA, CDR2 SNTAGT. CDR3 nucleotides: TGTGCCAGCAGTGACCTCCCAGGTGGGGTTTCACCCCTCCACTTT. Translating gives CASSDLPGGVSPLHF.

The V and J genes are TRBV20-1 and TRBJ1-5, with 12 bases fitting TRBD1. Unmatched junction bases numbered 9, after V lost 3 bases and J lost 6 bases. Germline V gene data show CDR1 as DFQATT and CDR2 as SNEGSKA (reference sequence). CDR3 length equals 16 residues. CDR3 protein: CSASLAGTGGRQPQHF. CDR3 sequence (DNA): TGCAGTGCTAGTCTCGCCGGGACAGGGGGCCGTCAGCCCCAGCATTTT.

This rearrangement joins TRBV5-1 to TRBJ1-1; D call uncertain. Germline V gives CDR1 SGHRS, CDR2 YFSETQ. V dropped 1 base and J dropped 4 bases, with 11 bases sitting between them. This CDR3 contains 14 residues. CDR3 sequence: CASSLSGSGTEAFF. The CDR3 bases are TGCGCCAGCAGCTTGTCGGGCTCAGGCACTGAAGCTTTCTTT. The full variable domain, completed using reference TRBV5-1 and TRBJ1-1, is KAGVTQTPRYLIKTRGQQVTLSCSPISGHRSVSWYQQTPGQGLQFLFEYFSETQRNKGNFPGRFSGRQFSNSRSEMNVSTLELGDSALYLCASSLSGSGTEAFFGQGTRLTVV.

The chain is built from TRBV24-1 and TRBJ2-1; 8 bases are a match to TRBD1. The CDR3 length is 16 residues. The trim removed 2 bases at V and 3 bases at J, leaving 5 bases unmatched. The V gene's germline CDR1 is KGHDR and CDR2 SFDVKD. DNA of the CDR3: TGTGCCACCAGTGATTCCGGGACAGGAGTCTACAATGAGCAGTTCTTC. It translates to CATSDSGTGVYNEQFF.

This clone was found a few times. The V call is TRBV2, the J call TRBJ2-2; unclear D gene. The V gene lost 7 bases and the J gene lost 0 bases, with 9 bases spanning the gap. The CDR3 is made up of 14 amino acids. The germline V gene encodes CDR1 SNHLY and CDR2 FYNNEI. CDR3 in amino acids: CASKESPNTGELFF. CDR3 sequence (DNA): TGTGCCAGCAAGGAAAGCCCGAACACCGGGGAGCTGTTTTTT.

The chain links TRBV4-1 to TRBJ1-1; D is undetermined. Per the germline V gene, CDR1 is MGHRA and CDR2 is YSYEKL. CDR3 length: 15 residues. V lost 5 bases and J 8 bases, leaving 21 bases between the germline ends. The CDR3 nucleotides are TGCGCCAGCAGCGCCCGGCAGGCGCTTTATTCGGAAGCTTTCTTT. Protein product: CASSARQALYSEAFF.

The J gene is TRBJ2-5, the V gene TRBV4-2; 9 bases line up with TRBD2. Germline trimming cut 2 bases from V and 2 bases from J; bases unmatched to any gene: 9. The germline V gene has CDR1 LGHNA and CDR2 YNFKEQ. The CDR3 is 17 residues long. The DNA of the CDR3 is TGTGCCAGCAGCCAACAATCGCGACTAGCGGAACAAGAGACCCAGTACTTC. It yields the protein CASSQQSRLAEQETQYF.

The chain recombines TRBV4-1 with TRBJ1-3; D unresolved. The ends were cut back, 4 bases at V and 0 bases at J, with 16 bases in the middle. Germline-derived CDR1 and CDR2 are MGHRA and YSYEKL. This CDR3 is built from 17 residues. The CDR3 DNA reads TGCGCCAGCAGCCTTACATTAAACACTATCTCTGGAAACACCATATATTTT. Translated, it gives CASSLTLNTISGNTIYF.

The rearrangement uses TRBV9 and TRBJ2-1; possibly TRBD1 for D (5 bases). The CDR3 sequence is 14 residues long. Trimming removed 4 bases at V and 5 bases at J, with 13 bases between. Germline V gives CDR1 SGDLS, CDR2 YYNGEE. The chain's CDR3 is CASSLQGLHNEQFF. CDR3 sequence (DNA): TGTGCCAGCAGCCTGCAGGGTCTCCACAATGAGCAGTTCTTC.

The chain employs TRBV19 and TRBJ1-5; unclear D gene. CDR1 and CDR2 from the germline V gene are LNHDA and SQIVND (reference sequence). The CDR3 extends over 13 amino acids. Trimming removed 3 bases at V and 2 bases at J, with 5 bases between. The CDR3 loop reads CASSIRGNQPQHF. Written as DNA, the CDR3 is TGTGCCAGTAGTATTCGCGGCAATCAGCCCCAGCATTTT.